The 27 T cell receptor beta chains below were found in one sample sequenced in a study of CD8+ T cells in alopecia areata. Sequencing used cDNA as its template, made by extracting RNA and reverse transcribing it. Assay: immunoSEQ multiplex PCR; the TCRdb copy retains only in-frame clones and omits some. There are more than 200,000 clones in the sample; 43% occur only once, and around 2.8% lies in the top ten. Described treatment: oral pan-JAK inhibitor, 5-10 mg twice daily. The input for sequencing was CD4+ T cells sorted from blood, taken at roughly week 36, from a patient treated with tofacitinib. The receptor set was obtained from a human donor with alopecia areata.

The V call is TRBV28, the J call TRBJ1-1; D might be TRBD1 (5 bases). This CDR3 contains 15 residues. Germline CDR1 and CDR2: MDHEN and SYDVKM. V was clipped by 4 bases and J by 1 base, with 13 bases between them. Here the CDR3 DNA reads TGTGCCAGCAGTTCTTGGGGGAGGGCGAACACTGAAGCTTTCTTT. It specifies CASSSWGRANTEAFF.

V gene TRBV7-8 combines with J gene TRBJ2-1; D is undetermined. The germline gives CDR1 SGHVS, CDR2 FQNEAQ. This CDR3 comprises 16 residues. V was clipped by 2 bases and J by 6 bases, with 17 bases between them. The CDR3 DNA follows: TGTGCCAGCAGCTTAACCCCCTTACAACCCACCAATGAGCAGTTCTTC. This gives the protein CASSLTPLQPTNEQFF.

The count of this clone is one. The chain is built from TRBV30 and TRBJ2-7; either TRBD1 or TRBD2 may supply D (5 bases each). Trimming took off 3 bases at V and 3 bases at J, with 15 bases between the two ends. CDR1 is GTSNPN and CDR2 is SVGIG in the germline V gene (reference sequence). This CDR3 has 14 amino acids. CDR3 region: CAWSSPGTVYEQYF. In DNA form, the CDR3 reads TGTGCCTGGAGCTCCCCAGGGACGGTCTACGAGCAGTACTTC.

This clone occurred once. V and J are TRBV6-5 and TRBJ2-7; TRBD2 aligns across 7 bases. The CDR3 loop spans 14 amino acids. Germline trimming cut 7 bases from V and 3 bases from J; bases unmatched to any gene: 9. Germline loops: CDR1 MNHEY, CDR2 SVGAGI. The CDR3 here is CASTRGDGDYEQYF. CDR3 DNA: TGTGCCAGCACACGGGGGGACGGAGACTACGAGCAGTACTTC.

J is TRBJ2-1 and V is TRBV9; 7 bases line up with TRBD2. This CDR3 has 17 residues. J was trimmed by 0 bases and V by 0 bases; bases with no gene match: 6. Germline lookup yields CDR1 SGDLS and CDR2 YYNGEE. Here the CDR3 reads CASSVGQGGSSYNEQFF. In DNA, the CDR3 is TGTGCCAGCAGCGTAGGGCAGGGCGGGAGCTCCTACAATGAGCAGTTCTTC.

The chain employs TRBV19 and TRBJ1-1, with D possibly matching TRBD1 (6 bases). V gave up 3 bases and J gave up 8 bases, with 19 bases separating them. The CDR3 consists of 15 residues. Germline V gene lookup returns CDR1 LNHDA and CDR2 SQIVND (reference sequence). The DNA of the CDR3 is TGTGCCAGTAGTATTGGACTTTCGCAGGGGAGGGAAGCTTTCTTT. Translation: CASSIGLSQGREAFF.

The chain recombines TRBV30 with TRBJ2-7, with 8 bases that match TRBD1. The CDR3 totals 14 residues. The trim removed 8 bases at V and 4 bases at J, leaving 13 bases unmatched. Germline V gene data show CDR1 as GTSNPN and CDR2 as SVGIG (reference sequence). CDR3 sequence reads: CAVHRDRSIYEQYF. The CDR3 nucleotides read TGTGCCGTACACCGGGACAGGAGCATATACGAGCAGTACTTC.

CDR3 loop: CASSVYGSGTGELFF. CDR3 sequence (DNA): TGTGCCAGCAGCGTATACGGGAGCGGCACCGGGGAGCTGTTTTTT. This chain joins TRBV9 and TRBJ2-2; D possibly corresponds to TRBD2 (6 bases). The germline V gene encodes CDR1 SGDLS and CDR2 YYNGEE. This CDR3 comprises 15 residues. V gave up 1 base and J gave up 4 bases, with 11 bases separating them.

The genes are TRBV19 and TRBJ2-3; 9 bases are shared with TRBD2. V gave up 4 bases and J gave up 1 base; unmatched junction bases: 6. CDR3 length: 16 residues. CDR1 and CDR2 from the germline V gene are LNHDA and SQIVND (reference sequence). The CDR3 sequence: CASSTRAGGGTDTQYF. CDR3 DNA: TGTGCCAGTAGTACGCGAGCGGGAGGAGGCACAGATACGCAGTATTTT.

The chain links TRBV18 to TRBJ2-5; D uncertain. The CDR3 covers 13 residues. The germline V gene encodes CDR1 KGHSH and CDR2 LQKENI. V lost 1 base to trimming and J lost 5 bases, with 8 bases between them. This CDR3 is CASSPLYRETQYF. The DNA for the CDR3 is TGTGCCAGCTCACCACTCTACCGGGAGACCCAGTACTTC.

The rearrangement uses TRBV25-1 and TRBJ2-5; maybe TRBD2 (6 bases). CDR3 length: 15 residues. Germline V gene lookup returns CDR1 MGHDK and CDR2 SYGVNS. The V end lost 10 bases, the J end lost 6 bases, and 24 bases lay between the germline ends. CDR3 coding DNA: TGTGCCACTAGTAGCGGAGACGTTTTCAGTCAGACCCAGTACTTC. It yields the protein CATSSGDVFSQTQYF.

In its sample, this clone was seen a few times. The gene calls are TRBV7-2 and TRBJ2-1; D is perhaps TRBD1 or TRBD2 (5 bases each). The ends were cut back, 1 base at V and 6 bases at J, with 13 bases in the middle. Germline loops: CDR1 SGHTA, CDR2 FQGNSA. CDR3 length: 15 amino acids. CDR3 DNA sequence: TGTGCCAGCAGCTTAGGAACGGGACCCCTCAATGAGCAGTTCTTC. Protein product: CASSLGTGPLNEQFF.

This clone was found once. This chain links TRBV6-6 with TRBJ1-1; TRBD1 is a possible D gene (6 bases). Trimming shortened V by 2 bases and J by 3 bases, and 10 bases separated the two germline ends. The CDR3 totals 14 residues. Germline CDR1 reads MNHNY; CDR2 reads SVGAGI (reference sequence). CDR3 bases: TGTGCCAGCAGTTACCCAGAGGGGGACACTGAAGCTTTCTTT. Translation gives CASSYPEGDTEAFF.

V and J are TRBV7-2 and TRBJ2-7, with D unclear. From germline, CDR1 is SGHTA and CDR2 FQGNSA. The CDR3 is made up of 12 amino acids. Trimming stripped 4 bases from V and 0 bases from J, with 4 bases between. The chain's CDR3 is CASSYSSYEQYF. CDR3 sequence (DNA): TGTGCCAGCAGCTATAGCTCCTACGAGCAGTACTTC.

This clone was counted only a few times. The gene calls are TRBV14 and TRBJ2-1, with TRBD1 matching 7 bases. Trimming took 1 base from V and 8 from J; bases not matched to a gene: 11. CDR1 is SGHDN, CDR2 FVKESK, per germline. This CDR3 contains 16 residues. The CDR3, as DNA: TGTGCCAGCAGCCAAGCTTTCGGACTGCAGGGGGATGAGCAGTTCTTC. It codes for CASSQAFGLQGDEQFF.

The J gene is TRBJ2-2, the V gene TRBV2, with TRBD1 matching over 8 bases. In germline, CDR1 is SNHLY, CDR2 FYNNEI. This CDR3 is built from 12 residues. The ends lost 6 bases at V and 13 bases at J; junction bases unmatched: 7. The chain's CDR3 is CASRAGQGGLFF. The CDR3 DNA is TGTGCCAGCAGGGCTGGACAGGGAGGGCTGTTTTTT.

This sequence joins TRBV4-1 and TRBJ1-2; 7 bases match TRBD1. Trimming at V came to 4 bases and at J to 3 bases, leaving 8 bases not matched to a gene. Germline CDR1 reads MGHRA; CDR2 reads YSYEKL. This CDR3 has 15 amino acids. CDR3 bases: TGCGCCAGCAGCCCACGGGACAGCCCTTACTATGGCTACACCTTC. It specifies CASSPRDSPYYGYTF.

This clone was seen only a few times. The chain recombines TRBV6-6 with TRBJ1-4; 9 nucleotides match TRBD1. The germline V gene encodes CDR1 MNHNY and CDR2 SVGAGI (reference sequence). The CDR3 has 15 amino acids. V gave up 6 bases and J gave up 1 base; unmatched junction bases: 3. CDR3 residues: CASRGQGVTNEKLFF. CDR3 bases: TGTGCCAGCAGGGGACAGGGCGTAACTAATGAAAAACTGTTTTTT.

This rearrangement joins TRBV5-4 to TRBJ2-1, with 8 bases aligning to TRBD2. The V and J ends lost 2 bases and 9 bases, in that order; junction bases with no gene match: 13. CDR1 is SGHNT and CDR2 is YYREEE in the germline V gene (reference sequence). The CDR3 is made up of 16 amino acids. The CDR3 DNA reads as TGTGCCAGCAGCTTCGTCGGGCCAGCGGGAGTTCTTGAGCAGTTCTTC. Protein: CASSFVGPAGVLEQFF.

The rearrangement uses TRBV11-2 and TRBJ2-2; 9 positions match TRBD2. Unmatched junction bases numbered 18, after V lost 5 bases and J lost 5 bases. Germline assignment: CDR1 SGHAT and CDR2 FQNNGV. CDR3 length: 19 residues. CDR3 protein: CASSHRLAATSLGTGELFF. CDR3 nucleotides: TGTGCCAGCAGCCACAGACTAGCGGCTACCTCTTTAGGGACCGGGGAGCTGTTTTTT.

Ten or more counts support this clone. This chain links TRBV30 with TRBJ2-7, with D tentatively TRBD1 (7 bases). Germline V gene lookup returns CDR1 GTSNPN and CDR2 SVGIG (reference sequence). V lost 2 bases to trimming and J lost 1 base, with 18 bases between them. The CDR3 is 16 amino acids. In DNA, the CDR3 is TGTGCCTGGAGTACCCCCGGCAGGGGGGTATCCTACGAGCAGTACTTC. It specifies CAWSTPGRGVSYEQYF.

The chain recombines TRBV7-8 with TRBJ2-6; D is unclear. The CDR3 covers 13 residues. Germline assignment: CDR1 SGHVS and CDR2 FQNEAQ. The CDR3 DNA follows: TGTGGGACGCGGTTCTCTGGGGCCAACGTCCTGACTTTC. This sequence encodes CGTRFSGANVLTF.

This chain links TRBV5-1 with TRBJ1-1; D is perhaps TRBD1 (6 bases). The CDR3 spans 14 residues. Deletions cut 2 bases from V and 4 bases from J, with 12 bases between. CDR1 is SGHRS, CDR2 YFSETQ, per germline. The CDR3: CASSFNRAGTEAFF. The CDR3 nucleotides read TGCGCCAGCAGCTTCAACAGGGCCGGCACTGAAGCTTTCTTT.

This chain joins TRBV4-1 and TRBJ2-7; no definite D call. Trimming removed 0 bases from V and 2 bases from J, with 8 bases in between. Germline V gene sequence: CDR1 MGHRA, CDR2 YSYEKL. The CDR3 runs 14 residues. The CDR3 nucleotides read TGCGCCAGCAGCCAAGACTCCAATACCTACGAGCAGTACTTC. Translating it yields CASSQDSNTYEQYF.

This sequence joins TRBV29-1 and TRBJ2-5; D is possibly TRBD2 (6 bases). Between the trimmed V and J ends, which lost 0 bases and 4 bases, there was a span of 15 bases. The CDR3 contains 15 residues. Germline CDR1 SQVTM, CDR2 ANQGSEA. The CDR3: CSVEEGGAGPETQYF. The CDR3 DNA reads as TGCAGCGTTGAAGAGGGCGGGGCGGGTCCAGAGACCCAGTACTTC.

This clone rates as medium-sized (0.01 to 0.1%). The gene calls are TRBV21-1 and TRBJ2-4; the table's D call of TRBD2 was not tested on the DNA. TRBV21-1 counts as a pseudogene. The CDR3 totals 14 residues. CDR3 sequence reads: CASTHSSAKNIQYF. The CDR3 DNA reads TGTGCCAGCACCCATAGTAGCGCCAAAAACATTCAGTACTTC.

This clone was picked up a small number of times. CDR3 in amino acids: CASSSWEGGLREQYF. The CDR3 DNA is TGTGCCAGCAGCTCCTGGGAGGGTGGCCTTAGGGAGCAGTACTTC. The chain has TRBV11-2 and TRBJ2-7; 7 bases fit TRBD2. CDR3 length: 15 residues. The germline CDR1 and CDR2 sequences are SGHAT and FQNNGV. V trimming: 4 bases; J trimming: 7 bases; junction bases outside the gene matches: 13.